The clone carrying this T cell receptor (beta chain) showed up just once. In the original analysis: Reference gene primer amplification yielded estimated nucleated cell counts. TCRdb's copy holds only in-frame clones and misses some; the assay was immunoSEQ multiplex PCR. Clonal size and the V and J genes are those of that table, whereas D and trimming came from the DNA. The sample has under 85,000 clones; around 90% are singletons. The V gene lost 6 bases and the J gene lost 3 bases, with 11 bases spanning the gap. CDR3 length: 13 residues. The data stem from a study of blood T cell repertoires in COVID-19. As for the study in general: The United States, Italy and Spain provided the acute and convalescent COVID-19 samples. The cDNA or gDNA used as material had been derived from T cells, B-cell-depleted T cells, or PBMCs.

The source material was peripheral blood. The sequence came from a man between 65 and 85 years old with acute or convalescent COVID-19. The chain has TRBV12-3 or TRBV12-4 and TRBJ1-1; tentatively, D is TRBD1 (5 bases). The CDR3 nucleotides are TGTGCCAGCAGGGTGCAAGGGGACACTGAAGCTTTCTTT. Its translation is CASRVQGDTEAFF.